Listed below are T cell receptor beta chains from one sample, sequenced in a study of T cell clones after liver transplantation. Clones were read by immunoSEQ multiplex PCR, and TCRdb kept only the in-frame ones, dropping some. The sample consists of 50,000 to 60,000 clones, 70% to 80% of them appearing once. The sample was CD4+ T cells from blood, taken at the approximately 16-month timepoint. These receptors came from a human patient who received a liver transplant. Some T cells may arise from the graft donor. Both conserved end residues are part of each CDR3. Fields, in order: D gene, V gene, clone size, CDR3 length, J gene, CDR3 protein, CDR3 DNA. D genes are given only for firm matches. Rows give clone size only sometimes, using once, few, many, or a class for an expanded clone.

d_call: NA; v_call: TRBV19; clone_size: NA; cdr3_length: 17; j_call: TRBJ2-3; cdr3_aa: CASSIGFSAYGTDTQYF; cdr3_nt: TGTGCCAGTAGTATAGGTTTTAGTGCCTACGGCACAGATACGCAGTATTTT
d_call: NA; v_call: TRBV19; clone_size: NA; cdr3_length: 16; j_call: TRBJ1-1; cdr3_aa: CASSPQVFRGGTEAFF; cdr3_nt: TGTGCCAGTAGTCCTCAGGTCTTTAGGGGGGGCACTGAAGCTTTCTTT
d_call: TRBD2; v_call: TRBV5-1; clone_size: NA; cdr3_length: 15; j_call: TRBJ2-5; cdr3_aa: CASSQGLTLQETQYF; cdr3_nt: TGCGCCAGCAGCCAGGGACTAACCCTCCAAGAGACCCAGTACTTC
d_call: NA; v_call: TRBV21-1; clone_size: few; cdr3_length: 17; j_call: TRBJ2-1; cdr3_aa: CASRKGSGTSSYNEQFF; cdr3_nt: TGTGCCAGCAGGAAGGGGTCGGGGACTAGCTCTTACAATGAGCAGTTCTTC
d_call: TRBD2; v_call: TRBV5-4; clone_size: NA; cdr3_length: 19; j_call: TRBJ2-3; cdr3_aa: CASSLDQASGIVTTDTQYF; cdr3_nt: TGTGCCAGCAGCTTGGACCAGGCTAGCGGGATAGTGACTACAGATACGCAGTATTTT
d_call: NA; v_call: TRBV2; clone_size: few; cdr3_length: 14; j_call: TRBJ2-5; cdr3_aa: CASRNRHNQETQYF; cdr3_nt: TGTGCCAGCAGGAACAGGCATAACCAAGAGACCCAGTACTTC
d_call: TRBD2; v_call: TRBV14; clone_size: NA; cdr3_length: 16; j_call: TRBJ2-5; cdr3_aa: CASSQRLAGGWETQYF; cdr3_nt: TGTGCCAGCAGCCAAAGACTAGCGGGAGGATGGGAGACCCAGTACTTC
d_call: TRBD1; v_call: TRBV2; clone_size: NA; cdr3_length: 14; j_call: TRBJ2-1; cdr3_aa: CASSGQGAISEQFF; cdr3_nt: TGTGCCAGCAGTGGACAGGGGGCGATCAGTGAGCAGTTCTTC
d_call: NA; v_call: TRBV7-2; clone_size: NA; cdr3_length: 13; j_call: TRBJ1-4; cdr3_aa: CASSLGSPEKLFF; cdr3_nt: TGTGCCAGCAGCTTAGGGAGTCCTGAAAAACTGTTTTTT
d_call: NA; v_call: TRBV7-8; clone_size: NA; cdr3_length: 18; j_call: TRBJ2-2; cdr3_aa: CASRPPKRADLRTGELFF; cdr3_nt: TGTGCCAGCAGGCCACCCAAGAGGGCCGACCTTCGGACCGGGGAGCTGTTTTTT
d_call: NA; v_call: TRBV10-3; clone_size: once; cdr3_length: 11; j_call: TRBJ2-3; cdr3_aa: CAISGTDTQYF; cdr3_nt: TGTGCCATCAGTGGGACCGATACGCAGTATTTT
d_call: NA; v_call: TRBV6-1; clone_size: NA; cdr3_length: 15; j_call: TRBJ1-4; cdr3_aa: CASSEGSGMNEKLFF; cdr3_nt: TGTGCCAGCAGTGAAGGGTCAGGGATGAATGAAAAACTGTTTTTT
d_call: NA; v_call: TRBV4-1; clone_size: few; cdr3_length: 15; j_call: TRBJ1-2; cdr3_aa: CASSQDPVRIYGYTF; cdr3_nt: TGCGCCAGCAGCCAAGATCCCGTCAGGATCTATGGCTACACCTTC
d_call: NA; v_call: TRBV6-5; clone_size: NA; cdr3_length: 13; j_call: TRBJ2-7; cdr3_aa: CASSYSRSYEQYF; cdr3_nt: TGTGCCAGCAGTTACTCCAGATCCTACGAGCAGTACTTC
d_call: NA; v_call: TRBV6-1; clone_size: NA; cdr3_length: 15; j_call: TRBJ2-3; cdr3_aa: CASSQQGFGTDTQYF; cdr3_nt: TGTGCCAGCAGTCAACAGGGTTTCGGGACAGATACGCAGTATTTT
d_call: TRBD2; v_call: TRBV29-1; clone_size: once; cdr3_length: 13; j_call: TRBJ2-4; cdr3_aa: CSVALAAKNIQYF; cdr3_nt: TGCAGCGTTGCCCTAGCGGCAAAAAACATTCAGTACTTC
d_call: NA; v_call: TRBV5-4; clone_size: NA; cdr3_length: 15; j_call: TRBJ1-1; cdr3_aa: CASSLDSGGNTEAFF; cdr3_nt: TGTGCCAGCAGCTTGGATTCAGGAGGGAACACTGAAGCTTTCTTT
d_call: NA; v_call: TRBV25-1; clone_size: few; cdr3_length: 12; j_call: TRBJ1-4; cdr3_aa: CASNRMGEKLFF; cdr3_nt: TGTGCCAGCAATAGGATGGGTGAAAAACTGTTTTTT